A single sample gave rise to the 15 T cell receptor beta chains below, sequenced in a study of beta chain features in type 1 diabetes. Expressed TCRB transcripts were sequenced because the isolated RNA had all been reverse transcribed beforehand. TCRdb's copy holds only in-frame clones and misses some; the assay was immunoSEQ multiplex PCR. The data show 600,000 to 750,000 clones, under 15% seen once. Study results and caveats: Researchers report that Type 1 diabetes patients had moderately but significantly shorter TCRB CDR3s across all four CD4+ subsets.

Their antigens remain unidentified. Sequenced material: naive CD4+ T cells from blood. These receptors were obtained from a man aged 25-40 years with type 1 diabetes.

V usage is TRBV6-5 and J usage is TRBJ2-7; 7 bases are a match to TRBD1. Trimming cost V 1 base and J 0 bases; bases outside gene matches: 3. Germline CDR1 MNHEY, CDR2 SVGAGI. The CDR3 contains 15 residues. The CDR3 nucleotides read TGTGCCAGCAGTTACTTGGGACAGAGCTCCTACGAGCAGTACTTC. This encodes CASSYLGQSSYEQYF.

This clone has just a few counts. The chain carries TRBV9 and TRBJ1-1; no reliable D call. Trimming took 0 bases from V and 0 from J, leaving 9 bases between them. The CDR3 contains 15 residues. The germline CDR1 and CDR2 sequences are SGDLS and YYNGEE. The CDR3 nucleotides read TGTGCCAGCAGCGTAGTGAACAGCCTGAACACTGAAGCTTTCTTT. It codes for CASSVVNSLNTEAFF.

There are a few counts of this clone. The genes are TRBV6-4 and TRBJ2-3; D is undetermined. The CDR3 consists of 13 residues. V was shortened by 2 bases and J by 2 bases, with 5 bases between the two germline ends. Per germline, CDR1 MRHNA and CDR2 SNTAGT. CDR3 DNA sequence: TGTGCCAGCAGTGACAGGGCCACAGATACGCAGTATTTT. Encoded protein: CASSDRATDTQYF.

The sample holds a few counts of this clone. This chain joins TRBV10-3 and TRBJ1-3; 8 positions agree with TRBD1. The CDR3 contains 16 residues. With 2 bases clipped from V and 2 bases from J, the junction kept 5 bases outside the gene matches. The germline V gene encodes CDR1 ENHRY and CDR2 SYGVKD. The CDR3 here is CAISEKQGAPGNTIYF. As DNA, the CDR3 is TGTGCCATCAGTGAGAAGCAGGGGGCGCCTGGAAACACCATATATTTT.

In its sample, this clone was seen a few times. In DNA, the CDR3 is TGTGCCAGCAGTTACCGTCGGGGGAGTTCACCCCTCCACTTT. Translated: CASSYRRGSSPLHF. The V gene is TRBV6-5, the J gene TRBJ1-6; D possibly corresponds to TRBD1 (5 bases). Germline V gene sequence: CDR1 MNHEY, CDR2 SVGAGI. CDR3 size: 14 residues. The ends were cut back, 2 bases at V and 9 bases at J, with 11 bases in the middle.

This clone was seen a few times. The genes are TRBV7-2 and TRBJ2-7; 10 positions match TRBD1. The V gene's germline CDR1 is SGHTA and CDR2 FQGNSA. J was trimmed by 4 bases and V by 0 bases; bases with no gene match: 3. The CDR3 consists of 15 residues. In DNA form, the CDR3 reads TGTGCCAGCAGCTTAGCCCGGGACAGGGGTTACGAGCAGTACTTC. Translation gives CASSLARDRGYEQYF. The full variable domain, in which reference TRBV7-2 and TRBJ2-7 provide the parts outside the CDR3, is GAGVSQSPSNKVTEKGKDVELRCDPISGHTALYWYRQSLGQGLEFLIYFQGNSAPDKSGLPSDRFSAERTGGSVSTLTIQRTQQEDSAVYLCASSLARDRGYEQYFGPGTRLTVT.

A few counts support this clone. The rearrangement links TRBV7-6 to TRBJ2-1; D is uncertain. Trimming cost V 0 bases and J 2 bases, with 11 bases left between them. Germline CDR1 is SGHVS and CDR2 is FNYEAQ. The CDR3 is 16 residues long. The CDR3, as DNA: TGTGCCAGCAGCTTAGCGCGCGCCGCCACCTACAATGAGCAGTTCTTC. Its translation is CASSLARAATYNEQFF.

The chain combines TRBV30 with TRBJ2-6; D is possibly TRBD1 (6 bases). The V gene lost 3 bases and the J gene lost 2 bases, with 11 bases spanning the gap. The CDR3 covers 15 residues. CDR1 is GTSNPN and CDR2 is SVGIG in the germline V gene (reference sequence). The DNA for the CDR3 is TGTGCCTGGAGAAGGGGGTTGGCTGGGGCCAACGTCCTGACTTTC. Its protein is CAWRRGLAGANVLTF.

This chain links TRBV6-5 with TRBJ1-2; D unclear. Trimming pared 5 bases from V and 0 bases from J, leaving 10 bases between. Germline V lookup: CDR1 MNHEY, CDR2 SVGAGI. This CDR3 contains 14 residues. In DNA, the CDR3 is TGTGCCAGCAGTACCCCGGGATCTAACTATGGCTACACCTTC. Its translation is CASSTPGSNYGYTF.

The chain joins TRBV7-6 to TRBJ1-6; TRBD1 is a possible D gene (6 bases). V shed 4 bases and J shed 6 bases, with 13 bases lying between them. The CDR3 is 15 residues long. Germline V lookup: CDR1 SGHVS, CDR2 FNYEAQ. CDR3 bases: TGTGCCAGCAGCTCAAGGGGGGCTACTAATTCACCCCTCCACTTT. Translation gives CASSSRGATNSPLHF. Full variable domain (rest looked up from reference TRBV7-6 and TRBJ1-6): GAGVSQSPRYKVTKRGQDVALRCDPISGHVSLYWYRQALGQGPEFLTYFNYEAQQDKSGLPNDRFSAERPEGSISTLTIQRTEQRDSAMYRCASSSRGATNSPLHFGNGTRLTVT.

V usage is TRBV10-3 and J usage is TRBJ2-1, with 7 bases lining up with TRBD1. The V gene end was trimmed by 5 bases and the J gene end by 3 bases; junction bases not matched to a gene: 4. The length of the CDR3 is 14 residues. The germline V gene encodes CDR1 ENHRY and CDR2 SYGVKD. CDR3: CAISSGTDYNEQFF. CDR3 sequence (DNA): TGTGCCATCAGTTCCGGGACAGACTACAATGAGCAGTTCTTC.

This rearrangement joins TRBV30 to TRBJ1-5, with a tentative D call TRBD1 (5 bases). Looked up from germline, CDR1 is GTSNPN and CDR2 is SVGIG (reference sequence). This CDR3 comprises 14 residues. V was trimmed by 0 bases and J by 6 bases, leaving 12 bases between them. The CDR3 DNA sequence: TGTGCCTGGAGTGTACTGGAGGGGCCTCAGCCCCAGCATTTT. Amino acid sequence: CAWSVLEGPQPQHF.

The genes are TRBV6-6 and TRBJ1-3; D not resolved. V was clipped by 3 bases and J by 6 bases, with 9 bases between them. Germline values: CDR1 MNHNY, CDR2 SVGAGI (reference sequence). This CDR3 spans 13 amino acids. CDR3 sequence (DNA): TGTGCCAGCAGTTATAACAGCCTAAACACCATATATTTT. Translated, it gives CASSYNSLNTIYF.

This clone appeared a few times. This chain links TRBV7-2 with TRBJ2-7, with D perhaps matching TRBD1 (6 bases). Germline-derived CDR1 and CDR2 are SGHTA and FQGNSA. This CDR3 has 15 residues. Trimming took 1 base from V and 2 from J, leaving 12 bases between them. CDR3 bases: TGTGCCAGCAGCTTAGACAGGGAAGGCCCCTACGAGCAGTACTTC. Its protein product is CASSLDREGPYEQYF.

This clone showed up just a few times. The CDR3 DNA is TGTGCCAGCAGTCCTGGGACAGGGGGTGGAAAGCAGTACTTC. This codes for CASSPGTGGGKQYF. The chain is built from TRBV6-5 and TRBJ2-7; 11 nucleotides agree with TRBD1. Per germline, CDR1 MNHEY and CDR2 SVGAGI. This CDR3 spans 14 amino acids. The V segment lost 5 bases and the J segment 8 bases; nucleotides outside the gene matches: 8.